This T cell receptor (beta chain) was recovered during a study of vaccination and CD4 T cells after COVID-19 (dated by TCRdb to 2022 to 2024). For context, the study as a whole: Every convalescent patient had a positive nasal swab PCR test for SARS-CoV-2, with mild disease in roughly ten patients and severe disease in one. Control cultures used a CEFX viral epitope pool as positive control, an HIV-1 Nef peptide pool as negative control, or no peptide. Participants got two doses of the Pfizer-BioNTech BNT162b2 vaccine (n=8) or two doses of the Moderna mRNA-1273 vaccine (n=2). In roughly nine COVID-19 convalescent patients and several infection-naive healthy vaccine recipients, the spike-specific CD4+ TCR repertoire before mRNA vaccination was compared with the repertoire after mRNA vaccination. The convalescent cohort comprised six males and four females, including two Hispanic individuals, seven Caucasians, two Asians and one multiracial person. Post-vaccine blood samples were obtained a median of about 72 days after the second vaccine dose, with a range of roughly 13 to 250 days. Culture stimuli were overlapping spike peptide pools from SARS-CoV-2 and from the common cold coronaviruses HCoV-NL63, HCoV-OC43 and HCoV-229E. Post-COVID blood samples were collected from convalescent patients a median of around 100 days after diagnosis, with a range of roughly 30 to 170 days. The study at large found these results: In convalescent patients, a median 86.3% of post-vaccine SARS-CoV-2-reactive clones were detected only after vaccination, and vaccine-specific priming was suggested by this finding. Only a relatively small number of convalescent patients were included in the study, and early timepoints following natural infection were not analyzed. The median number of SARS-CoV-2-reactive clonotypes rose from around 22 after infection to a few dozen after vaccination, but the change was not significant. Of the vaccine-specific clones in convalescent patients, 304 of 307, or nearly all, reacted only to SARS-CoV-2 spike and did not cross-react with common cold coronaviruses.

Library preparation used PCR. At the Johns Hopkins FTIC core, DNA from the cultured CD4+ T cells underwent TCR sequencing with the Oncomine TCR Beta short-read assay. Genomic DNA was extracted from the cultured CD4+ T cells with the QIAamp micro DNA kit. Oncomine TCR Beta libraries made from cultured CD4+ T cells were pooled using unique dual indexes and sequenced on an Illumina iSeq 100. Under the source paper's analysis protocol: Non-productive sequences were removed, and CDR3s that did not start with C, did not end with F or W, or were shorter than 7 amino acids were discarded. Antigen-specific clonotypes were identified using the MANAFEST web application through comparison of peptide-stimulated wells with reference and other culture wells. Positive clones required FDR below 0.05, an odds ratio above 5, and productive frequency above 0.1% in at least two of three replicate wells. A clonotype was classed as cross-reactive if the clonotype showed significant expansion both in SARS-CoV-2 spike wells and in at least one common cold coronavirus spike condition. Similarity between CDR3 sequences was evaluated in R version 3.6.1 using Levenshtein distances (stringdist) and unrooted phylogenetic trees (ape). The public reads were quality trimmed at Q25 with fastp and then assembled into clones with MiXCR by TCRdb, keeping productive beta chains. CDR3 protein sequences are deduplicated, and each keeps its most common genes and DNA. The V and J calls, along with clone size, are taken from TCRdb and not from the paper's own processing. Here the sample has over 3,000 distinct CDR3 sequences; approximately 16% occur a single time. Around a fifth of the sample is in the top ten clones.

V drops 3 bases and J drops 6 bases, leaving 9 bases in between. From its cysteine to its phenylalanine, the CDR3 spans 14 amino acids. The entry retains the CDR3 DNA only, 42 bases that are in frame from base 1. This specimen's treatment or condition label, interpreted: roughly 11-day PBMC culture with coronavirus spike peptide pools or control peptides (ViraFEST assay). The study used the ViraFEST assay, which expanded antigen-specific T cells with peptide pools and then identified expanded clonotypes by TCR sequencing. The convalescent patients' positive SARS-CoV-2 PCR tests were from March to December 2020, which was before the Alpha, Beta and Delta variants emerged in the United States. More than 1.5 million PBMCs per well were cultured in IMDM with approximately 5% human AB serum and approximately 9.8 IU/ml IL-2, plus 10 ug/ml peptide pools. On days 3 and 7, half of the culture medium was replaced with fresh IL-2-containing medium. After roughly nine days of culture, CD4+ T cells were isolated by negative selection using the EasySep CD4+ T cell isolation kit. PBMCs were separated from whole blood using Ficoll-Paque Plus gradient centrifugation and then either used fresh or cryopreserved at -140C. Triplicate wells were generally used for each culture condition.

This clonotype registers as medium-sized (0.01 to 0.1%) within its sample. Its specific antigen is unknown. No base quality values were provided; no much bigger clone lies one nucleotide off. Recombination connected TRBV12-3 or TRBV12-4 to TRBJ1-6; there is no confident call for the D gene. Sequencing was done on a sample of CD4+ T cells from blood, cultured in vitro. The receptor was derived from a human donor who had recovered from COVID-19. The DNA reads as follows: TGTGCCAGCAGTTTGTTCTCGGCTAATTCACCCCTCCACTTT. The resulting protein is CASSLFSANSPLHF.